Presented here are 11 T cell receptor beta chains from one specimen sequenced in a study of shared clonotypes between healthy human individuals. The naive CD8 subset, CD45RO-negative cells positively selected for CCR7, excluded terminally differentiated effector memory CD45RA+ cells. The data were produced by immunoSEQ multiplex PCR, yet TCRdb's version contains in-frame clones alone and is incomplete. The profile shows approximately 600,000 clones, approximately 95% of them singletons. Sequenced input: naive CD8+ T cells sorted from blood. These receptors all stem from a woman in her twenties or thirties in good health.

This chain links TRBV15 with TRBJ1-2, with TRBD1 identical over 9 bases. V was clipped by 0 bases and J by 8 bases; unmatched bases: 7. The V gene's germline CDR1 is LNHNV and CDR2 YYDKDF (reference sequence). The CDR3 length is 15 residues. CDR3 DNA sequence: TGTGCCACCAGCAGAGATCTCACAGGGGGCGGCGGCTACACCTTC. It translates to CATSRDLTGGGGYTF.

The rearrangement links TRBV5-4 to TRBJ1-1; D perhaps matches TRBD1 (5 bases). Trimming removed 1 base from V and 4 bases from J, with 14 bases in between. Germline V gene lookup returns CDR1 SGHNT and CDR2 YYREEE (reference sequence). The CDR3 runs 15 residues. CDR3 sequence reads: CASSLLWGEGTEAFF. The CDR3 bases are TGTGCCAGCAGCTTGCTGTGGGGCGAGGGCACTGAAGCTTTCTTT.

V is TRBV2 and J is TRBJ2-7; 10 bases match TRBD2. V lost 1 base, J lost 0 bases, and 3 bases stayed unmatched. The CDR3 covers 16 residues. CDR1 is SNHLY and CDR2 is FYNNEI in the germline V gene. Written as DNA, the CDR3 is TGTGCCAGCAGTGAAGGTAGCGGGAGGCCCTCCTACGAGCAGTACTTC. This sequence encodes CASSEGSGRPSYEQYF.

Here the CDR3 DNA reads TGTGCCAGCAAGGACTACTACAATGAGCAGTTCTTC. It is translated as CASKDYYNEQFF. The rearrangement links TRBV2 to TRBJ2-1, with D possibly matching TRBD2 (6 bases). CDR1 SNHLY and CDR2 FYNNEI come from the germline V gene. V lost 7 bases and J 3 bases, leaving 7 bases between the germline ends. This CDR3 contains 12 residues.

CDR3 bases: TGTGCCAGCAGCAACCGGGACAGGGGAGGGGGCGAGCAGTACTTC. Translated: CASSNRDRGGGEQYF. V gene TRBV5-4 combines with J gene TRBJ2-7; 10 bases agree with TRBD1. With V trimmed by 4 bases and J by 6 bases, 10 bases remained unmatched. CDR3 length: 15 amino acids. Germline values: CDR1 SGHNT, CDR2 YYREEE (reference sequence).

The chain couples TRBV7-9 to TRBJ2-1; 7 nucleotides line up with TRBD2. The CDR3 sequence is 15 residues long. The germline V gene encodes CDR1 SEHNR and CDR2 FQNEAQ (reference sequence). V was pared by 0 bases and J by 6 bases, with 5 bases of the junction left unmatched. CDR3 sequence reads: CASSLAGGPLNEQFF. CDR3 sequence (DNA): TGTGCCAGCAGCTTAGCGGGAGGGCCCCTCAATGAGCAGTTCTTC.

V gene TRBV6-1 combines with J gene TRBJ2-7; D call uncertain. V was pared by 1 base and J by 0 bases, with 10 bases between. Germline V lookup: CDR1 MNHNS, CDR2 SASEGT. The CDR3 sequence is 15 residues long. The CDR3 DNA is TGTGCCAGCAGTGAAGACTGGCCTAGCTCCTACGAGCAGTACTTC. Protein: CASSEDWPSSYEQYF.

V usage is TRBV27 and J usage is TRBJ2-5; 8 bases align to TRBD2. CDR3 length equals 16 residues. The V and J ends lost 5 bases and 1 base, in that order; junction bases with no gene match: 9. In germline, CDR1 is MNHEY, CDR2 SMNVEV (reference sequence). The CDR3 loop is CASSPRRGRFQETQYF. DNA of the CDR3: TGTGCCAGCAGTCCCCGCCGCGGGAGGTTCCAAGAGACCCAGTACTTC.

The V gene is TRBV11-2, the J gene TRBJ2-7, with 8 bases lining up with TRBD2. The V gene's germline CDR1 is SGHAT and CDR2 FQNNGV. Trimming removed 4 bases from V and 1 base from J; junction bases left unmatched: 6. There are 15 residues in the CDR3. The CDR3 spells CASSWGAGGSYEQYF. In DNA form, the CDR3 reads TGTGCCAGCAGCTGGGGGGCGGGAGGTTCCTACGAGCAGTACTTC.

J is TRBJ2-5 and V is TRBV11-1, with a weak D call TRBD1 (7 bases). In germline, CDR1 is SGHAT, CDR2 FQDESV (reference sequence). The length of the CDR3 is 15 residues. V was shortened by 3 bases and J by 5 bases, with 16 bases between the two germline ends. The CDR3 region has the DNA TGTGCCAGCAGCTTGATTCTAGGAGGGGGCGAGACCCAGTACTTC. As protein: CASSLILGGGETQYF.

The chain links TRBV2 to TRBJ2-5; D may be TRBD2 (6 bases). V gave up 1 base and J gave up 5 bases, with 14 bases separating them. Germline V gene lookup returns CDR1 SNHLY and CDR2 FYNNEI. The CDR3 length is 15 residues. This CDR3 reads CASSEGGGVHETQYF. CDR3 bases: TGTGCCAGCAGTGAAGGAGGCGGGGTCCACGAGACCCAGTACTTC.